A selection of T cell receptor beta chains follows, all from one sample in a study of long-term antiretroviral therapy in people with HIV. Sequencing was performed with immunoSEQ multiplex PCR; in TCRdb, only in-frame clones are kept and a portion is missing. The table shows about 24,000 clones, with 84% occurring only once. This specimen was unsorted PBMCs, taken approximately 5.7 years after starting antiretroviral therapy. The receptors derive from a man aged 30-40 years with HIV. The CDR3 runs from the conserved cysteine through the conserved F or W. D genes are given only for firm matches. Some rows mark clone size as missing; the rest say once, few, many or name a class of expanded clone.

clone size: .
D gene: .
V gene: TRBV19
J gene: TRBJ1-5
CDR3 protein: CASSLYDQAYQPQHF
CDR3 DNA: TGTGCCAGTAGCCTTTATGACCAAGCCTATCAGCCCCAGCATTTT

clone size: .
D gene: .
V gene: TRBV7-2
J gene: TRBJ1-1
CDR3 protein: CASSLATFGQLEAFF
CDR3 DNA: TGTGCCAGCAGCTTAGCGACGTTCGGACAGCTTGAAGCTTTCTTT

clone size: .
D gene: .
V gene: TRBV9
J gene: TRBJ2-7
CDR3 protein: CASSVEGHRTDEQYF
CDR3 DNA: TGTGCCAGCAGCGTAGAGGGTCATCGGACAGACGAGCAGTACTTC

clone size: once
D gene: .
V gene: TRBV28
J gene: TRBJ2-1
CDR3 protein: CASSPEISAYNEQFF
CDR3 DNA: TGTGCCAGCAGTCCCGAGATCTCCGCCTACAATGAGCAGTTCTTC

clone size: .
D gene: .
V gene: TRBV25-1
J gene: TRBJ1-1
CDR3 protein: CASSEYYQNTEAFF
CDR3 DNA: TGTGCCAGCAGTGAATATTACCAGAACACTGAAGCTTTCTTT

clone size: .
D gene: TRBD2
V gene: TRBV7-9
J gene: TRBJ2-2
CDR3 protein: CASSRLAGVNTGELFF
CDR3 DNA: TGTGCCAGCAGCCGTCTAGCGGGGGTGAACACCGGGGAGCTGTTTTTT

clone size: once
D gene: TRBD2
V gene: TRBV29-1
J gene: TRBJ2-3
CDR3 protein: CSVFSGRRGVHTQYF
CDR3 DNA: TGCAGCGTCTTTAGCGGGAGGAGGGGCGTGCATACGCAGTATTTT

clone size: .
D gene: .
V gene: TRBV2
J gene: TRBJ1-2
CDR3 protein: CASRGLSSTEGYTF
CDR3 DNA: TGTGCCAGCAGGGGGTTAAGTTCCACGGAAGGCTACACCTTC

clone size: .
D gene: .
V gene: TRBV18
J gene: TRBJ2-5
CDR3 protein: CASSPPGLETQYF
CDR3 DNA: TGTGCCAGCTCACCCCCTGGGTTGGAGACCCAGTACTTC

clone size: few
D gene: TRBD2
V gene: TRBV28
J gene: TRBJ2-1
CDR3 protein: CASRGSGEIYNEQFF
CDR3 DNA: TGTGCCAGCCGTGGTAGCGGGGAGATCTACAATGAGCAGTTCTTC

clone size: .
D gene: .
V gene: TRBV29-1
J gene: TRBJ2-1
CDR3 protein: CSVYPQGPQYNEQFF
CDR3 DNA: TGCAGCGTATACCCACAGGGACCCCAGTACAATGAGCAGTTCTTC

clone size: .
D gene: .
V gene: TRBV18
J gene: TRBJ1-1
CDR3 protein: CASSLGTGDTEAFF
CDR3 DNA: TGTGCCAGCTCACTCGGGACGGGTGACACTGAAGCTTTCTTT

clone size: .
D gene: .
V gene: TRBV6-1
J gene: TRBJ1-4
CDR3 protein: CASSEMDRTNEKLFF
CDR3 DNA: TGTGCCAGCAGTGAAATGGACAGAACTAATGAAAAACTGTTTTTT

clone size: .
D gene: .
V gene: TRBV6-1
J gene: TRBJ1-3
CDR3 protein: CASSDFGFSGNTIYF
CDR3 DNA: TGTGCCAGCAGTGATTTCGGATTCTCTGGAAACACCATATATTTT

clone size: .
D gene: .
V gene: TRBV2
J gene: TRBJ1-5
CDR3 protein: CASSEGRIDSNQPQHF
CDR3 DNA: TGTGCCAGCAGTGAAGGCAGGATTGATAGCAATCAGCCCCAGCATTTT

clone size: .
D gene: TRBD2
V gene: TRBV18
J gene: TRBJ2-1
CDR3 protein: CASSQLAGPYNEQFF
CDR3 DNA: TGTGCCAGCTCACAACTAGCGGGGCCCTACAATGAGCAGTTCTTC

clone size: .
D gene: TRBD2
V gene: TRBV29-1
J gene: TRBJ2-1
CDR3 protein: CSVSTSGNEQFF
CDR3 DNA: TGCAGCGTCTCGACTAGCGGGAATGAGCAGTTCTTC

clone size: .
D gene: .
V gene: TRBV6-1
J gene: TRBJ2-3
CDR3 protein: CASSELSGSTDTQYF
CDR3 DNA: TGTGCCAGCAGTGAATTGTCGGGGAGCACAGATACGCAGTATTTT

clone size: .
D gene: TRBD1
V gene: TRBV6-5
J gene: TRBJ2-5
CDR3 protein: CASRWTGQETQYF
CDR3 DNA: TGTGCCAGCAGGTGGACAGGACAAGAGACCCAGTACTTC

clone size: .
D gene: .
V gene: TRBV4-1
J gene: TRBJ2-4
CDR3 protein: CASSQGLIRSDRTTKNIQYF
CDR3 DNA: TGCGCCAGCAGCCAAGGTCTTATACGAAGCGACAGAACTACAAAAAACATTCAGTACTTC

clone size: .
D gene: TRBD1
V gene: TRBV19
J gene: TRBJ2-7
CDR3 protein: CASSYPGQTYEQYF
CDR3 DNA: TGTGCCAGTAGTTACCCGGGACAGACCTACGAGCAGTACTTC

clone size: .
D gene: TRBD2
V gene: TRBV7-9
J gene: TRBJ2-1
CDR3 protein: CASSFLAGGPGEQFF
CDR3 DNA: TGTGCCAGCAGCTTTTTGGCGGGAGGGCCGGGTGAGCAGTTCTTC

clone size: .
D gene: .
V gene: TRBV7-2
J gene: TRBJ2-5
CDR3 protein: CASSLSGVQETQYF
CDR3 DNA: TGTGCCAGCAGCTTAAGCGGAGTCCAAGAGACCCAGTACTTC

clone size: .
D gene: TRBD1
V gene: TRBV28
J gene: TRBJ1-6
CDR3 protein: CASSLRGPNSPLHF
CDR3 DNA: TGTGCCAGCAGTTTGAGGGGGCCCAATTCACCCCTCCACTTT